These 28 T cell receptor beta chains came from one sample sequenced in a study of blood T cell repertoires in COVID-19. Generated by immunoSEQ multiplex PCR, the TCRdb table keeps only in-frame clones and is missing some. This sample yields approximately 230,000 clones, of which around 85% are seen a single time; nearly 9% belongs to the top ten. Material for sequencing was peripheral blood. These receptors came from a man older than 75 with acute or convalescent COVID-19.

This CDR3 is CASTRTGGTEAFF. The CDR3 coding sequence is TGCGCCAGCACCAGGACAGGCGGCACTGAAGCTTTCTTT. This chain uses TRBV5-1 with TRBJ1-1, with 7 bases identical to TRBD1. V shed 6 bases, J shed 4 bases, and the junction held 6 bases outside the gene matches. The CDR3 covers 13 residues. The germline CDR1 and CDR2 sequences are SGHRS and YFSETQ.

This clone was found a few times. This chain links TRBV2 with TRBJ2-7; D not certain. Trimming shortened V by 7 bases and J by 3 bases, and 13 bases separated the two germline ends. The CDR3 runs to 13 residues. CDR1 is SNHLY and CDR2 is FYNNEI in the germline V gene. The CDR3 reads CASTGGKSYEQYF. In DNA form, the CDR3 reads TGTGCCAGCACGGGTGGCAAAAGCTACGAGCAGTACTTC.

The rearrangement uses TRBV7-3 and TRBJ2-3; 15 positions agree with TRBD2. The CDR3 is made up of 14 amino acids. The junction had 5 bases not matched to a gene; V was cut back by 4 bases and J by 12 bases. The germline gives CDR1 SGHTA, CDR2 FQGTGA. CDR3 residues: CASSSGLAGGPQYF. The CDR3, as DNA: TGTGCCAGCAGCTCAGGACTAGCGGGAGGGCCCCAGTATTTT.

The chain is built from TRBV7-9 and TRBJ2-1; TRBD2 is a possible D gene (6 bases). Trimming pared 2 bases from V and 0 bases from J, leaving 20 bases between. Germline V gene sequence: CDR1 SEHNR, CDR2 FQNEAQ (reference sequence). CDR3 size: 19 residues. CDR3 region: CASSLFGGALISSYNEQFF. The DNA for the CDR3 is TGTGCCAGCAGCTTATTCGGGGGAGCCCTCATAAGCTCCTACAATGAGCAGTTCTTC.

The genes are TRBV9 and TRBJ2-7; the D gene is possibly TRBD2 (6 bases). Trimming removed 0 bases from V and 2 bases from J, with 12 bases in between. The CDR3 runs 15 residues. Germline CDR1 and CDR2: SGDLS and YYNGEE. The CDR3 DNA sequence: TGTGCCAGCAGCGTAGAGTGGGACTCCCCCTACGAGCAGTACTTC. Residues: CASSVEWDSPYEQYF.

The chain joins TRBV7-6 to TRBJ2-1; 10 bases fit TRBD2. The CDR3 covers 17 residues. V was pared by 5 bases and J by 0 bases, with 7 bases of the junction left unmatched. CDR1 is SGHVS and CDR2 is FNYEAQ in the germline V gene. CDR3 bases: TGTGCCAGCAGCCCCAGACTAGCGGGCTTCTCCTACAATGAGCAGTTCTTC. It yields the protein CASSPRLAGFSYNEQFF.

The CDR3 region has the DNA TGTGCCAGCAGGGAGACAGGGGGCGCACCCGAGCAGTACTTC. It is translated as CASRETGGAPEQYF. V and J are TRBV6-5 and TRBJ2-7, with TRBD1 identical over 10 bases. Germline loops: CDR1 MNHEY, CDR2 SVGAGI. The J segment lost 6 bases and the V segment lost 6 bases, leaving 8 bases of the junction unmatched. The CDR3 is 14 amino acids.

This chain joins TRBV6-2 or TRBV6-3 and TRBJ1-2, with D perhaps matching TRBD1 (6 bases). The CDR3 covers 16 residues. Germline CDR1 and CDR2: MNHEY and SVGEGT. Trimming removed 2 bases at V and 5 bases at J, with 18 bases between. In nucleotides, the CDR3 is TGTGCCAGCAGTTACCTAGAAGCCGGGACACGGTATGGCTACACCTTC. Translation gives CASSYLEAGTRYGYTF.

This sequence joins TRBV7-3 and TRBJ2-1, with 7 bases fitting TRBD2. Germline values: CDR1 SGHTA, CDR2 FQGTGA. V shed 1 base, J shed 5 bases, and the junction held 5 bases outside the gene matches. The CDR3 covers 15 residues. CDR3 in amino acids: CASSLREGVNNEQFF. The CDR3 DNA sequence: TGTGCCAGCAGCTTAAGGGAGGGAGTGAACAATGAGCAGTTCTTC.

The chain joins TRBV9 to TRBJ2-3; 7 positions match TRBD1. The V gene's germline CDR1 is SGDLS and CDR2 YYNGEE. This CDR3 is built from 14 residues. Trimming cost V 0 bases and J 3 bases; bases outside gene matches: 1. CDR3 sequence reads: CASSVEQGTDTQYF. The DNA for the CDR3 is TGTGCCAGCAGCGTAGAACAGGGGACAGATACGCAGTATTTT.

This clone was seen a single time. This chain uses TRBV10-2 with TRBJ1-1; 7 bases align to TRBD1. This CDR3 region has 15 residues. Trimming cost V 3 bases and J 1 base; bases outside gene matches: 5. Germline assignment: CDR1 WSHSY and CDR2 SAAADI. The CDR3 protein is CASSELQGENTEAFF. CDR3 sequence (DNA): TGCGCCAGCAGTGAACTGCAGGGGGAGAACACTGAAGCTTTCTTT.

The chain uses TRBV5-1 and TRBJ1-5; 11 bases match TRBD1. Germline V gene data show CDR1 as SGHRS and CDR2 as YFSETQ. The length of the CDR3 is 16 residues. J gave up 5 bases and V 0 bases, and 4 bases lay outside the gene matches. Here the CDR3 reads CASSLDPGQGDQPQHF. The CDR3 DNA sequence: TGCGCCAGCAGCTTGGACCCGGGACAGGGGGATCAGCCCCAGCATTTT.

The chain has TRBV4-1 and TRBJ1-5; 11 positions agree with TRBD1. V shed 5 bases, J shed 0 bases, and the junction held 12 bases outside the gene matches. The CDR3 totals 19 residues. CDR1 is MGHRA and CDR2 is YSYEKL in the germline V gene. CDR3: CASSRRTGGASDSNQPQHF. CDR3 nucleotides: TGCGCCAGCAGCAGGAGGACAGGGGGCGCATCGGATAGCAATCAGCCCCAGCATTTT.

The rearrangement links TRBV19 to TRBJ1-5; tentative D call: TRBD1 (5 bases). The CDR3 consists of 18 residues. Trimming cost V 2 bases and J 2 bases, with 19 bases left between them. Germline V lookup: CDR1 LNHDA, CDR2 SQIVND (reference sequence). The CDR3 DNA reads as TGTGCCAGTAGTATAAGGGGTTCGTCGGGGGTTGGCAATCAGCCCCAGCATTTT. It yields the protein CASSIRGSSGVGNQPQHF. Full variable domain (rest looked up from reference TRBV19 and TRBJ1-5): DGGITQSPKYLFRKEGQNVTLSCEQNLNHDAMYWYRQDPGQGLRLIYYSQIVNDFQKGDIAEGYSVSREKKESFPLTVTSAQKNPTAFYLCASSIRGSSGVGNQPQHFGDGTRLSIL.

The V call is TRBV19, the J call TRBJ2-7; 7 nucleotides align to TRBD1. Germline-derived CDR1 and CDR2 are LNHDA and SQIVND (reference sequence). J was trimmed by 0 bases and V by 6 bases; bases with no gene match: 5. The CDR3 consists of 14 residues. CDR3 coding DNA: TGTGCCAGTAGGCGGACAGGCGGCTCCTACGAGCAGTACTTC. Protein sequence: CASRRTGGSYEQYF.

The V gene is TRBV5-4, the J gene TRBJ2-3; TRBD1 is a possible D gene (6 bases). Trimming removed 3 bases at V and 2 bases at J, with 10 bases between. The germline CDR1 and CDR2 sequences are SGHNT and YYREEE (reference sequence). The CDR3 length is 14 residues. The CDR3 DNA is TGTGCCAGCAGCTCGGACAGATTCACAGATACGCAGTATTTT. The encoded protein is CASSSDRFTDTQYF.

This chain uses TRBV3-1 (or the pseudogene TRBV3-2) with TRBJ1-1; the D is unclear. The CDR3 runs 15 residues. CDR1 and CDR2 from the germline V gene are LGHDT and YNNKEL (reference sequence). V shed 4 bases and J shed 0 bases, with 12 bases lying between them. The CDR3 region is CASSPSRALNTEAFF. DNA for the CDR3: TGTGCCAGCAGCCCCTCGCGGGCTTTGAACACTGAAGCTTTCTTT.

The chain couples TRBV7-9 to TRBJ2-3, with 10 bases aligning to TRBD1. V was clipped by 6 bases and J by 6 bases; unmatched bases: 12. The CDR3 totals 16 residues. CDR1 is SEHNR and CDR2 is FQNEAQ in the germline V gene (reference sequence). In DNA form, the CDR3 reads TGTGCCAGCAGATGCGAGACAGGGGGCATTCTTGATACGCAGTATTTT. Encoded protein: CASRCETGGILDTQYF.

The rearrangement uses TRBV2 and TRBJ1-6; no definite D call. Deletions cut 7 bases from V and 0 bases from J, with 10 bases between. The CDR3 covers 15 residues. The germline gives CDR1 SNHLY, CDR2 FYNNEI. CDR3 sequence: CASKTGSSYNSPLHF. The CDR3 coding sequence is TGTGCCAGCAAGACGGGGAGCTCCTATAATTCACCCCTCCACTTT. The full variable domain, with the rest looked up from reference TRBV2 and TRBJ1-6, is EPEVTQTPSHQVTQMGQEVILRCVPISNHLYFYWYRQILGQKVEFLVSFYNNEISEKSEIFDDQFSVERPDGSNFTLKIRSTKLEDSAMYFCASKTGSSYNSPLHFGNGTRLTVT.

This rearrangement joins TRBV4-1 to TRBJ1-6; 8 nucleotides line up with TRBD1. Germline V gene sequence: CDR1 MGHRA, CDR2 YSYEKL. Trimming removed 0 bases from V and 7 bases from J; junction bases left unmatched: 5. The CDR3 totals 16 residues. CDR3 residues: CASSQETGVRNSPLHF. CDR3 DNA: TGCGCCAGCAGCCAAGAGACAGGGGTCCGAAATTCACCCCTCCACTTT.

The chain has TRBV5-6 and TRBJ2-2; 9 positions agree with TRBD1. This CDR3 is built from 16 residues. Germline lookup yields CDR1 SGHDT and CDR2 YYEEEE. With 5 bases clipped from V and 7 bases from J, the junction kept 12 bases outside the gene matches. The DNA for the CDR3 is TGTGCCAGCAGTTTACCTACAGGGGGCGCGGTCGGGGAGCTGTTTTTT. It translates to CASSLPTGGAVGELFF.

This clone has only one observation. The CDR3 DNA sequence: TGTGCCAGCAGTCTCCAGGGTTTGGAGACCCAGTACTTC. Translating it yields CASSLQGLETQYF. This chain links TRBV6-6 with TRBJ2-5; maybe TRBD1 (5 bases). This CDR3 has 13 amino acids. From germline, CDR1 is MNHNY and CDR2 SVGAGI (reference sequence). Trimming cost V 5 bases and J 5 bases, with 12 bases left between them.

The chain couples TRBV3-1 (or the pseudogene TRBV3-2) to TRBJ1-6; 7 bases align to TRBD1. The CDR3 extends over 13 amino acids. V lost 6 bases to trimming and J lost 7 bases; unmatched junction nucleotides: 3. Germline values: CDR1 LGHDT, CDR2 YNNKEL (reference sequence). The CDR3 spells CASRGDRNSPLHF. The CDR3 nucleotides are TGTGCCAGCAGGGGGGACAGAAATTCACCCCTCCACTTT.

This sequence joins TRBV21-1 and TRBJ1-1; TRBD1 is the table's D call and was not checked against the DNA. TRBV21-1 is termed a pseudogene. CDR3 size: 17 residues. The CDR3 DNA sequence: TGTGCCAGCAGCACCGGGACAGGGGGCGGTTTGGACACTGAAGCTTTCTTT. Translation gives CASSTGTGGGLDTEAFF.

The CDR3 nucleotides are TGTGCCAGCAGTGAAGGCGGAGTATATAGCAATCAGCCCCAGCATTTT. This translates into CASSEGGVYSNQPQHF. V usage is TRBV6-1 and J usage is TRBJ1-5; D gene ambiguous. This CDR3 spans 16 amino acids. The V end lost 1 base, the J end lost 0 bases, and 10 bases lay between the germline ends. In germline, CDR1 is MNHNS, CDR2 SASEGT.

This rearrangement joins TRBV30 to TRBJ1-3; 7 bases are shared with TRBD1. The V gene's germline CDR1 is GTSNPN and CDR2 SVGIG (reference sequence). V was pared by 2 bases and J by 0 bases, with 4 bases of the junction left unmatched. There are 15 residues in the CDR3. The CDR3 here is CAWSTGQASGNTIYF. DNA for the CDR3: TGTGCCTGGAGTACCGGACAGGCCTCTGGAAACACCATATATTTT.

This clone was picked up one time. The CDR3 ends on some other residue instead of the conserved phenylalanine or tryptophan, so this is likely a read error. The DNA is left out, because the CDR3 cannot be placed on it with certainty; the CDR3 is given as TCRdb lists it. The chain links TRBV24-1 to TRBJ1-3. The CDR3 is 15 residues long, counting both termini. CDR1 KGHDR and CDR2 SFDVKD come from the germline V gene. The CDR3 sequence: CATSDLNPGQPPGEG.

The chain uses TRBV24-1 and TRBJ1-2, with D possibly being TRBD1 (6 bases). V dropped 7 bases and J dropped 5 bases, with 10 bases sitting between them. This CDR3 has 12 amino acids. Per germline, CDR1 KGHDR and CDR2 SFDVKD. CDR3 nucleotide sequence: TGTGCCACCAGCAAACAGGGATATGGCTACACCTTC. It translates to CATSKQGYGYTF.